Listed here are 5 T cell receptor beta chains from one sample, sequenced in a study of blood T cell repertoires in COVID-19. The protocol was immunoSEQ multiplex PCR, while the TCRdb copy is restricted to in-frame clones and leaves out a portion. The sample contains about 83,000 clones, approximately 81% of which appear only once. What was sequenced was peripheral blood. The receptors stem from an elderly woman with acute or convalescent COVID-19.

This chain links TRBV9 with TRBJ2-2; 10 bases fit TRBD1. The CDR3 length is 15 residues. CDR1 is SGDLS and CDR2 is YYNGEE in the germline V gene. V trimming: 3 bases; J trimming: 4 bases; junction bases outside the gene matches: 3. This CDR3 is CASSARQGATGELFF. The DNA of the CDR3 is TGTGCCAGCAGCGCCCGACAGGGGGCCACCGGGGAGCTGTTTTTT.

The V call is TRBV11-3, the J call TRBJ2-3; no definite D call. Germline V gene data show CDR1 as SGHNT and CDR2 as YENEEA. The ends were cut back, 5 bases at V and 0 bases at J, with 12 bases in the middle. The CDR3 is made up of 15 amino acids. The CDR3 coding sequence is TGTGCCAGCAGCCCCCGGTTTCGAAGCACAGATACGCAGTATTTT. This encodes CASSPRFRSTDTQYF. Full variable domain (missing parts from reference TRBV11-3 and TRBJ2-3): EAGVVQSPRYKIIEKKQPVAFWCNPISGHNTLYWYLQNLGQGPELLIRYENEEAVDDSQLPKDRFSAERLKGVDSTLKIQPAELGDSAVYLCASSPRFRSTDTQYFGPGTRLTVL.

This clone came up a few times. The chain combines TRBV19 with TRBJ2-7, with 8 bases aligning to TRBD1. Germline CDR1 reads LNHDA; CDR2 reads SQIVND (reference sequence). The CDR3 loop spans 14 amino acids. After removal of 4 bases from V and 1 base from J, the junction contained 3 bases not matched to a gene. The CDR3 DNA reads TGTGCCAGTAGTACCCGGGACAGGTCCTACGAGCAGTACTTC. Its protein is CASSTRDRSYEQYF.

This chain uses TRBV7-9 with TRBJ1-1; 9 bases agree with TRBD1. The germline V gene encodes CDR1 SEHNR and CDR2 FQNEAQ (reference sequence). Trimming cost V 2 bases and J 5 bases; bases outside gene matches: 12. The CDR3 is 17 residues long. The chain's CDR3 is CASSLWGQGGRKTEAFF. The CDR3 coding sequence is TGTGCCAGCAGCTTATGGGGACAGGGAGGGAGGAAGACTGAAGCTTTCTTT. Variable domain in full (rest from reference TRBV7-9 and TRBJ1-1): DTGVSQNPRHKITKRGQNVTFRCDPISEHNRLYWYRQTLGQGPEFLTYFQNEAQLEKSRLLSDRFSAERPKGSFSTLEIQRTEQGDSAMYLCASSLWGQGGRKTEAFFGQGTRLTVV.

V usage is TRBV6-5 and J usage is TRBJ1-6; D might be TRBD1 (5 bases). The CDR3 spans 14 residues. The germline V and J ends were trimmed by 8 bases and 2 bases, with 10 bases remaining between them. Germline V lookup: CDR1 MNHEY, CDR2 SVGAGI. In DNA, the CDR3 is TGTGCCAGCGGGCGGGGGACCTATAATTCACCCCTCCACTTT. This gives the protein CASGRGTYNSPLHF.